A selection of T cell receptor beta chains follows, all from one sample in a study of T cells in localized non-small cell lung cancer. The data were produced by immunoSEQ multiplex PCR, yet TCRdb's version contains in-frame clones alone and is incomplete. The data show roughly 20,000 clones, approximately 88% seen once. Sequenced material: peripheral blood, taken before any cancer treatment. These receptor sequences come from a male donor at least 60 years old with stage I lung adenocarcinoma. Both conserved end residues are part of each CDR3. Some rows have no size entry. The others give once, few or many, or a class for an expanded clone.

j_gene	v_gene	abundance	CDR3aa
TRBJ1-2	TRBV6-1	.	CASSEGTTLGGYTF
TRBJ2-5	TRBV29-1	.	CSVARGQETQYF
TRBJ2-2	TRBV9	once	CASSVDLQGTNPNTGELFF
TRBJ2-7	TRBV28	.	CASSSNGPPRDHEQYF
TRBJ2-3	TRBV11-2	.	CASSRTGTGTDTQYF
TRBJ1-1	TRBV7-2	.	CASSLAWDTEAFF
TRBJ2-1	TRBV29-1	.	CSVERTRRTGGYNEQFF
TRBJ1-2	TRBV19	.	CASSPQQGNLDF
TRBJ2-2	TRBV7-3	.	CASTPWGGANTGELFF
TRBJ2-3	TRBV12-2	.	CASRLVWATDTQYF
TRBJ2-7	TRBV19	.	CASSIARTGGYEQYF
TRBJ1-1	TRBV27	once	CASSLLQGTMNTEAFF
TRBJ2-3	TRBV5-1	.	CASSPRTAVTDTQYF
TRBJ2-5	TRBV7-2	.	CASSPTLGFSRAETQYF
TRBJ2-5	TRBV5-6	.	CASSPVGGLEETQYF
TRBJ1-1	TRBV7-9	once	CASSLAAGNTEAFF
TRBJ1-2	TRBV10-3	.	CAISDLGQGAGGYTF
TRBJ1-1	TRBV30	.	CAWSFYVTEAFF
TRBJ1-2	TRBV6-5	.	CASSSWEGQDNYGYTF
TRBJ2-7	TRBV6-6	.	CASRRATGGQYEQYF
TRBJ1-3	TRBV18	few	CASSEAGSGNTIYF
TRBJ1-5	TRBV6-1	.	CASSEVGHNQPQHF
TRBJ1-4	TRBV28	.	CASILQGGGEKLFF
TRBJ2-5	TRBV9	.	CASSRTSGRAGETQYF